A selection of T cell receptor beta chains follows, all from one sample in a study of T cell responses to AZD1222 COVID-19 vaccine. Clones were read by immunoSEQ multiplex PCR, and TCRdb kept only the in-frame ones, dropping some. The sample has about 130,000 clones, around 84% seen once; the top ten hold more than 10%. The material was peripheral blood, obtained on day 0 of AZD1222 vaccination. These TCRs come from an adult in good health. Each CDR3 is given with its conserved first and last residue.

V gene	J gene	CDR3 length	CDR3 protein
TRBV4-3	TRBJ1-6	17	CASSQGGGLRGNSPLHF
TRBV28	TRBJ2-1	12	CASKARNNEQFF
TRBV28	TRBJ2-3	14	CASSLRQGTDTQYF
TRBV28	TRBJ1-5	14	CASSFRGAGQPQHF
TRBV6-1	TRBJ1-2	14	CASSEPGDDYGYTF
TRBV18	TRBJ1-6	15	CASSPLLGDGSPLHF
TRBV27	TRBJ2-2	13	CASKGIGTGELFF
TRBV5-5	TRBJ1-5	17	CASSLNREDFSNQPQHF
TRBV5-4	TRBJ2-1	15	CASSLDGTSYNEQFF
TRBV7-2	TRBJ1-5	16	CASSLVGQGNNQPQHF
TRBV24-1	TRBJ1-1	13	CATSEPTGYRAFF
TRBV21-1	TRBJ1-4	16	CASSKLQGSTNEKLFF
TRBV7-9	TRBJ2-1	19	CASSSLGLAGGPEYNEQFF
TRBV4-1	TRBJ1-2	13	CASSQDRNYGYTF
TRBV5-5	TRBJ1-2	14	CASRPLDRDYGYTF
TRBV19	TRBJ2-6	12	CATRSEAYVLTF
TRBV7-2	TRBJ2-7	16	CASSFISGQSSYEQYF
TRBV28	TRBJ2-1	17	CASSLRRSASSYNEQFF
TRBV7-8	TRBJ2-1	12	CASSSGSNEQFF
TRBV29-1	TRBJ1-2	12	CSGGSNNYGYTF
TRBV9	TRBJ2-1	13	CASSRALLNEQFF